Listed below are T cell receptor beta chains from one sample, sequenced in a study of STAT5B mutations in CD4+ large granular lymphocyte leukemia. Sequencing was performed with immunoSEQ multiplex PCR; in TCRdb, only in-frame clones are kept and a portion is missing. The sample contains more than 4,000 clones, around 88% of which appear only once. Sequencing used PBMCs. The receptors shown here come from a man aged 35 to 55 with CD4+ T-cell large granular lymphocyte leukemia. Each CDR3 is given with its conserved first and last residue. D genes are given only for firm matches. Some rows mark clone size as missing; the rest say once, few, many or name a class of expanded clone.

>-|TRBV9|TRBD1|TRBJ2-7
CAIAGTADPYEQYF
TGTGCCATTGCCGGGACAGCCGATCCCTACGAGCAGTACTTC
>-|TRBV7-8|TRBD2|TRBJ2-3
CASGAGVDTQYF
TGTGCCAGCGGGGCGGGAGTGGATACGCAGTATTTT
>once|TRBV7-8|-|TRBJ1-6
CASSLAADFYNSPLHF
TGTGCCAGCAGCTTAGCGGCAGACTTCTATAATTCACCCCTCCACTTT
>-|TRBV5-8|TRBD1|TRBJ1-6
CASSSHIGTGENSPLHF
TGTGCCAGCAGCTCGCACATAGGGACAGGGGAAAATTCACCCCTCCACTTT
>once|TRBV11-2|-|TRBJ2-7
CASSSDTWSSYEQYF
TGTGCCAGCAGCTCCGACACTTGGAGCTCCTACGAGCAGTACTTC
>-|TRBV6-6|TRBD1|TRBJ2-5
CASRDRGRGETQYF
TGTGCCAGCAGGGACAGGGGGAGGGGAGAGACCCAGTACTTC
>-|TRBV4-2|-|TRBJ1-1
CASSQDRGRNTEAFF
TGTGCCAGCAGCCAAGATCGGGGGCGTAACACTGAAGCTTTCTTT
>-|TRBV7-2|-|TRBJ1-4
CASSSPSSSRLKLFF
TGTGCCAGCAGCTCCCCGTCGTCCTCTCGCTTAAAACTGTTTTTT
>-|TRBV6-6|-|TRBJ2-2
CASSKGLNTGELFF
TGTGCCAGCAGCAAGGGACTTAACACCGGGGAGCTGTTTTTT
>-|TRBV5-4|TRBD2|TRBJ2-3
CASSLASGGTTDTQYF
TGTGCCAGCAGCTTGGCCTCGGGGGGTACCACAGATACGCAGTATTTT
>-|TRBV2|TRBD1|TRBJ2-7
CASRPGQGFDEQYF
TGTGCCAGCAGGCCGGGACAGGGGTTCGACGAGCAGTACTTC
>-|TRBV7-6|TRBD1|TRBJ1-3
CASSLDRDSGNTIYF
TGTGCCAGCAGCTTGGACAGGGATTCTGGAAACACCATATATTTT
>-|TRBV27|-|TRBJ2-1
CASSLRGTDPYNEQFF
TGTGCCAGCAGTTTAAGGGGGACGGACCCCTACAATGAGCAGTTCTTC
>once|TRBV2|-|TRBJ2-7
CASSPAGPYEQYF
TGTGCCAGCAGCCCAGCGGGTCCCTACGAGCAGTACTTC
>-|TRBV11-2|-|TRBJ1-1
CASSRGPGAEAFF
TGTGCCAGCAGCAGAGGCCCGGGCGCTGAAGCTTTCTTT
>-|TRBV5-1|TRBD1|TRBJ1-5
CASSLTGDPNQPQHF
TGCGCCAGCAGCTTGACAGGGGATCCCAATCAGCCCCAGCATTTT
>-|TRBV7-9|TRBD1|TRBJ1-4
CASSLETPGGTNEKLFF
TGTGCCAGCAGCTTAGAAACCCCAGGGGGAACTAATGAAAAACTGTTTTTT
>-|TRBV7-6|-|TRBJ1-1
CASSTQSDTEAFF
TGTGCCAGCAGCACTCAAAGCGACACTGAAGCTTTCTTT
>-|TRBV5-6|TRBD2|TRBJ2-5
CASSSRIAGYQETQYF
TGTGCCAGCAGCAGCCGGATAGCGGGGTACCAAGAGACCCAGTACTTC
>-|TRBV2|TRBD2|TRBJ2-1
CASRGLAGVPYNEQFF
TGTGCCAGCAGGGGACTAGCGGGAGTTCCCTACAATGAGCAGTTCTTC